This entry lists 9 T cell receptor beta chains sequenced from one sample in a study of blood T cell repertoires in COVID-19. Libraries were prepared by immunoSEQ multiplex PCR; TCRdb keeps only in-frame clonotypes and omits some of them. The table has 65,000 to 85,000 clones, about 88% seen once. The sequencing sample was made of peripheral blood. These receptors were taken from a man over 45 with active COVID-19.

V and J are TRBV4-1 and TRBJ2-1; TRBD2 aligns across 11 bases. CDR3 size: 15 residues. Trimming removed 4 bases from V and 7 bases from J; junction bases left unmatched: 6. Germline loops: CDR1 MGHRA, CDR2 YSYEKL. This chain's CDR3 is CASSLAGGPENEQFF. The CDR3 nucleotides read TGCGCCAGCAGCCTAGCGGGGGGGCCGGAAAATGAGCAGTTCTTC.

Points on this clone: One end of the junction varies from germline; a read error may be responsible. The sample has other DNA sequences that encode this CDR3 too. The rearrangement links TRBV6-6 to TRBJ1-2; possible D gene TRBD1, 6 bases. CDR1 MNHNY and CDR2 SVGAGI come from the germline V gene (reference sequence). This CDR3 contains 15 residues. For the CDR3, the DNA is TGTGCTAGCATTCAGCTAACAGGGCTTTCGGATGGCTACACCTTC. Translation gives CASIQLTGLSDGYTF.

The chain combines TRBV6-5 with TRBJ1-4, with a possible D match to TRBD1 (5 bases). The V gene lost 6 bases and the J gene lost 1 base, with 12 bases spanning the gap. The CDR3 sequence is 15 residues long. Germline values: CDR1 MNHEY, CDR2 SVGAGI. In DNA, the CDR3 is TGTGCCAGCAGACCCGACAGAGGAACTAATGAAAAACTGTTTTTT. Translation: CASRPDRGTNEKLFF.

The CDR3 protein is CASSVSGGNTGELFF. In DNA form, the CDR3 reads TGTGCCAGCAGCGTTAGCGGGGGGAACACCGGGGAGCTGTTTTTT. J is TRBJ2-2 and V is TRBV9; 9 nucleotides align to TRBD2. CDR1 is SGDLS and CDR2 is YYNGEE in the germline V gene. The CDR3 has 15 amino acids. Trimming cost V 2 bases and J 1 base; bases outside gene matches: 0.

This clone has just one count. V usage is TRBV2 and J usage is TRBJ2-3; D is undetermined. The CDR3 covers 16 residues. CDR1 and CDR2 from the germline V gene are SNHLY and FYNNEI. The germline V and J ends were trimmed by 5 bases and 5 bases, with 20 bases remaining between them. The CDR3: CASSPDRGAAKDTQYF. CDR3 in DNA: TGTGCCAGCAGTCCCGACCGTGGAGCCGCGAAAGATACGCAGTATTTT.

This sequence joins TRBV11-3 and TRBJ2-1; D is possibly TRBD1 (6 bases). Germline values: CDR1 SGHNT, CDR2 YENEEA. V lost 4 bases, J lost 1 base, and 11 bases lay in between. The CDR3 is 15 amino acids. CDR3 amino acids: CASSSGTGSYNEQFF. The CDR3 DNA reads as TGTGCCAGCAGCTCCGGCACAGGGTCCTACAATGAGCAGTTCTTC.

The V gene is TRBV5-1, the J gene TRBJ1-3, with D possibly being TRBD1 (5 bases). The V gene's germline CDR1 is SGHRS and CDR2 YFSETQ. This CDR3 contains 16 residues. V shed 4 bases and J shed 0 bases, with 14 bases lying between them. The DNA for the CDR3 is TGCGCCAGCAGCCCCAGGGCGGAGACCTCTGGAAACACCATATATTTT. Translated: CASSPRAETSGNTIYF.

The chain has TRBV11-2 and TRBJ2-3, with D maybe TRBD2 (6 bases). V lost 7 bases and J lost 8, with 13 bases in between. The CDR3 totals 12 residues. Looked up from germline, CDR1 is SGHAT and CDR2 is FQNNGV. CDR3 in DNA: TGTGCCAGCACCCCGGGACTCGTTACGCAGTATTTT. It codes for CASTPGLVTQYF.

J is TRBJ2-5 and V is TRBV30; D possibly corresponds to TRBD2 (5 bases). Germline CDR1 GTSNPN, CDR2 SVGIG (reference sequence). V lost 6 bases, J lost 0 bases, and 17 bases lay in between. This CDR3 contains 15 residues. The CDR3 sequence: CACPRSRADQETQYF. The CDR3 bases are TGTGCCTGCCCGCGCAGCCGAGCGGACCAAGAGACCCAGTACTTC. Variable domain in full (rest from reference TRBV30 and TRBJ2-5): SQTIHQWPATLVQPVGSPLSLECTVEGTSNPNLYWYRQAAGRGLQLLFYSVGIGQISSEVPQNLSASRPQDRQFILSSKKLLLSDSGFYLCACPRSRADQETQYFGPGTRLLVL.